This TCR beta chain was recorded in a study of blood T cell repertoires in COVID-19. On the study more broadly: T cells, B-cell-depleted T cells, or PBMCs provided the cDNA or gDNA that served as material.

The V gene lost 3 bases and the J gene lost 7 bases, with 15 bases spanning the gap. The V gene's germline CDR1 is LGHDT and CDR2 YNNKEL (reference sequence). This CDR3 is 14 amino acids long. Authors' data handling: Amplifying reference gene primers gave estimates of nucleated cell counts. Repertoires were generated with immunoSEQ multiplex PCR, while TCRdb's copy carries only in-frame clones and drops some. That table gives V, J and clone size, and the DNA gave D and trimming. The sample contains some 240,000 clones, approximately 80% of which appear only once. The chain has TRBV3-1 (or the pseudogene TRBV3-2) and TRBJ1-1, with D unclear. The source of this sequence is a woman of 80 years or more with COVID-19, enrolled during active disease. Sequences were obtained from peripheral blood. CDR3 in amino acids: CASSQGAGNNEAFF. Here the CDR3 DNA reads TGTGCCAGCAGCCAGGGAGCGGGGAATAATGAAGCTTTCTTT.